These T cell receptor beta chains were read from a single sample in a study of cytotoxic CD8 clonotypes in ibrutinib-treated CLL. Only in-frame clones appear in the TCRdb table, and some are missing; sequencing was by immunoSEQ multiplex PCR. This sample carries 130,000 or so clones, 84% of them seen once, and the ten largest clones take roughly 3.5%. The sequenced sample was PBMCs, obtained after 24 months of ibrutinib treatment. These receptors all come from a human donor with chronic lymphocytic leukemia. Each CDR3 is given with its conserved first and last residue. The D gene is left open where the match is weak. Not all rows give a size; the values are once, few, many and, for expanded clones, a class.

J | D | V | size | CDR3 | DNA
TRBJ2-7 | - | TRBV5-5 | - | CASSLAQTYEQYF | TGTGCCAGCAGCTTGGCACAAACCTACGAGCAGTACTTC
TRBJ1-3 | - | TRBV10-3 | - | CAISEYREGNTIYF | TGTGCCATCAGTGAGTACAGGGAAGGAAACACCATATATTTT
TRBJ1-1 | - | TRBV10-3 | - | CATHDRRRVEAFF | TGTGCCACACACGACCGACGCCGAGTTGAAGCTTTCTTT
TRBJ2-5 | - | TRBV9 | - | CASSPTGGTLGGPQYF | TGTGCCAGCAGCCCAACGGGCGGGACACTGGGTGGGCCCCAGTACTTC
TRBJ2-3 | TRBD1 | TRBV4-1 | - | CASSQWGTGASDTQYF | TGCGCCAGCAGCCAATGGGGGACAGGGGCGTCCGATACGCAGTATTTT
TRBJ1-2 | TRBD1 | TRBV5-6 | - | CASSLGGRGLYGYTF | TGTGCCAGCAGCTTGGGTGGCAGGGGGCTCTATGGCTACACCTTC
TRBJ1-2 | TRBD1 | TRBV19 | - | CASWDRGRLYGYTF | TGTGCCAGTTGGGACAGGGGCCGTCTCTATGGCTACACCTTC
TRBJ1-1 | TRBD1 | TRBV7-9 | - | CASSQPGQGENTEAFF | TGTGCCAGCAGCCAGCCGGGACAGGGGGAGAACACTGAAGCTTTCTTT
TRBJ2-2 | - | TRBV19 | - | CASTPPGPGGTGELFF | TGTGCCAGTACCCCGCCGGGCCCAGGCGGCACCGGGGAGCTGTTTTTT
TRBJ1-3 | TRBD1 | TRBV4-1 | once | CASSQGYGTGSGNTIYF | TGCGCCAGCAGCCAAGGGTACGGGACAGGGTCGGGAAACACCATATATTTT
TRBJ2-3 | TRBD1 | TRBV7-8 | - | CASSSDRGDTQYF | TGTGCCAGCAGCTCCGACAGGGGGGATACGCAGTATTTT
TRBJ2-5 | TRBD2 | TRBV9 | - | CASSSGTISETQYF | TGTGCCAGCAGCTCCGGGACTATATCGGAGACCCAGTACTTC
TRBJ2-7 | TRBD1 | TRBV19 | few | CASSTGHPGTVFSYEQYF | TGTGCCAGTAGTACGGGGCACCCCGGGACAGTGTTTTCCTACGAGCAGTACTTC
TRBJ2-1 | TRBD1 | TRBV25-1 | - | CASSEYPGTGRNEQFF | TGTGCCAGCAGTGAATACCCCGGGACAGGCCGCAATGAGCAGTTCTTC
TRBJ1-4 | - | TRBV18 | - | CASSPNSFGNEKLFF | TGTGCCAGCTCACCAAATAGTTTCGGTAATGAAAAACTGTTTTTT
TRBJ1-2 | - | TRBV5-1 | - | CASSPTFGNSAYGYTF | TGCGCCAGCAGTCCCACGTTCGGGAACAGTGCATATGGCTACACCTTC
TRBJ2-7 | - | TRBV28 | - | CASSQGPLPYEQYF | TGTGCCAGCAGCCAGGGACCGTTACCCTACGAGCAGTACTTC
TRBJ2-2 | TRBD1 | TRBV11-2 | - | CASSSDRGRRFGELFF | TGTGCCAGCAGCTCGGACAGGGGGAGACGATTCGGGGAGCTGTTTTTT
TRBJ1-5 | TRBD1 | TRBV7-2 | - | CASSPDRVSQPQHF | TGTGCCAGCAGCCCTGACAGGGTGTCTCAGCCCCAGCATTTT
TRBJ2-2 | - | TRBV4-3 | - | CASSHSVGGYTGELFF | TGCGCCAGCAGCCACTCAGTAGGGGGTTACACCGGGGAGCTGTTTTTT
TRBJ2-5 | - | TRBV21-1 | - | CASPGTRSQETQYF | TGTGCCAGCCCCGGGACTAGGAGCCAAGAGACCCAGTACTTC
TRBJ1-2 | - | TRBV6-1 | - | CASMENQVYYGYTF | TGTGCCAGCATGGAGAACCAGGTCTACTATGGCTACACCTTC
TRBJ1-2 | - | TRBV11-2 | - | CASSLADGSYGYTF | TGTGCCAGCAGCTTAGCGGACGGATCCTATGGCTACACCTTC
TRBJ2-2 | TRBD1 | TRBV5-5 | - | CASSRTGTVNTGELFF | TGTGCCAGCAGCCGAACCGGGACAGTGAACACCGGGGAGCTGTTTTTT
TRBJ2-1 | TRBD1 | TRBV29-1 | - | CSVGQGDEQFF | TGCAGCGTTGGACAGGGGGATGAGCAGTTCTTC
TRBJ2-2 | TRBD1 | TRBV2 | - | CASSEVLGQGTGELFF | TGTGCCAGCAGTGAAGTTTTAGGACAGGGGACCGGGGAGCTGTTTTTT
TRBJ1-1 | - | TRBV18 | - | CASSPGLAYTEAFF | TGTGCCAGCTCACCGGGACTCGCTTACACTGAAGCTTTCTTT
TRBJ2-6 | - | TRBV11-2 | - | CASSFSGANVLTF | TGTGCCAGCAGCTTCTCTGGGGCCAACGTCCTGACTTTC
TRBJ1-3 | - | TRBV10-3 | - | CAISESGVDTIYF | TGTGCCATCAGTGAGTCGGGGGTGGACACCATATATTTT
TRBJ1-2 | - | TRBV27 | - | CASSLEYYGNYGYTF | TGTGCCAGCAGTTTAGAGTATTACGGGAACTATGGCTACACCTTC
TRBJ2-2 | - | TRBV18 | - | CASSPTGKDTGELFF | TGTGCCAGCTCACCAACAGGGAAGGACACCGGGGAGCTGTTTTTT
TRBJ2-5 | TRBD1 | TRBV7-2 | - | CASSPNRGGQETQYF | TGTGCCAGCAGCCCTAATCGAGGGGGCCAGGAGACCCAGTACTTC
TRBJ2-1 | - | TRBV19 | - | CASSRGGVHNEQFF | TGTGCCAGTAGTAGGGGCGGGGTCCACAATGAGCAGTTCTTC
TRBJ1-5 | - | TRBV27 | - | CASSLGLNSNQPQHF | TGTGCCAGCAGTTTGGGGCTCAATAGCAATCAGCCCCAGCATTTT
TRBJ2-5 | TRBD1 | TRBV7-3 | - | CASSLTPGQQETQYF | TGTGCCAGCAGCTTAACGCCGGGACAGCAAGAGACCCAGTACTTC
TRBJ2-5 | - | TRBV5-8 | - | CASSLYGGLQETQYF | TGTGCCAGCAGCTTGTATGGGGGCCTCCAAGAGACCCAGTACTTC
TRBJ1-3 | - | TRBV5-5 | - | CASSPLAGLGNTIYF | TGTGCCAGCAGCCCCCTGGCAGGGTTGGGAAACACCATATATTTT
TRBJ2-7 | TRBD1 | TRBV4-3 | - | CASSQGHRGYEQYF | TGCGCCAGCAGCCAAGGGCACAGGGGTTACGAGCAGTACTTC
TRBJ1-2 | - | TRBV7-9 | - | CASSFREGYGYTF | TGTGCCAGCAGCTTCCGAGAGGGCTATGGCTACACCTTC
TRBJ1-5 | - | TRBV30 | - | CAWGRGSNQPQHF | TGTGCCTGGGGCCGCGGTAGCAATCAGCCCCAGCATTTT
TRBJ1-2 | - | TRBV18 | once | CASSPDRDGTYGYTF | TGTGCCAGCTCACCCGATCGGGACGGAACTTATGGCTACACCTTC